Shown below are 18 T cell receptor beta chains from a single sample sequenced in a study of shared clonotypes between healthy human individuals. Profiling relied on immunoSEQ multiplex PCR, and the TCRdb table lists in-frame clones only, not all of them. The table shows approximately 1,000,000 clones, with 60% to 85% occurring only once. The sample taken for sequencing was memory CD4+ T cells from PBMCs. Subset in this sample: CD45RA-negative fraction. These receptor sequences come from a man in his late teens or twenties in good health. Some clones in this sample may be carry-over from other donors' samples.

The rearrangement joins TRBV29-1 to TRBJ2-3; no reliable D call. This CDR3 has 12 residues. Trimming stripped 8 bases from V and 1 base from J, with 10 bases between. From germline, CDR1 is SQVTM and CDR2 ANQGSEA. The DNA for the CDR3 is TGCAGCACGACGCCGGGCACAGATACGCAGTATTTT. It specifies CSTTPGTDTQYF.

V gene TRBV19 combines with J gene TRBJ1-2; D may be TRBD1 (5 bases). Between the trimmed V and J ends, which lost 6 bases and 3 bases, there was a span of 11 bases. Germline V gene data show CDR1 as LNHDA and CDR2 as SQIVND (reference sequence). This CDR3 region has 13 residues. CDR3 coding DNA: TGTGCCAGTAGCGGCCAGGGCGACTATGGCTACACCTTC. Protein product: CASSGQGDYGYTF.

The chain combines TRBV11-2 with TRBJ2-1, with D possibly being TRBD2 (5 bases). CDR3 length: 14 residues. Trimming cost V 6 bases and J 3 bases, with 12 bases left between them. The germline V gene encodes CDR1 SGHAT and CDR2 FQNNGV. In DNA, the CDR3 is TGTGCCAGCAGGCTAGCTGGACGCTACAATGAGCAGTTCTTC. This gives the protein CASRLAGRYNEQFF.

The sample holds a few counts of this clone. Given a much more abundant clone one base away, this may be a read error. Distinct nucleotide sequences in the sample also encode this CDR3. The rearrangement uses TRBV7-3 and TRBJ1-5; no clear D gene. The ends were cut back, 2 bases at V and 0 bases at J, with 2 bases in the middle. Germline CDR1 reads SGHTA; CDR2 reads FQGTGA. The CDR3 runs 13 residues. This CDR3 reads CASSLDSNQPQHF. CDR3 sequence (DNA): TGTGCCAGCAGCTTAGATAGCAATCAGCCCCAGCATTTT.

V and J are TRBV10-3 and TRBJ1-1; 7 bases align to TRBD1. In germline, CDR1 is ENHRY, CDR2 SYGVKD. J was trimmed by 5 bases and V by 10 bases; bases with no gene match: 10. The CDR3 is 13 amino acids. CDR3 protein: CATSGGEKTEAFF. CDR3 DNA sequence: TGTGCCACGTCAGGGGGAGAAAAAACTGAAGCTTTCTTT.

Details on this clone: One end of the junction is discordant with germline, which a read error may explain. The rearrangement joins TRBV30 to TRBJ2-2; 7 bases are a match to TRBD2. Germline V lookup: CDR1 GTSNPN, CDR2 SVGIG (reference sequence). The CDR3 length is 13 residues. The DNA for the CDR3 is TGTGCCTGGATATGGCGGGAGCACCGGGGAGCTGTTTTT. Translation: CAWIWREHRGAVF. Looking up the rest from reference TRBV30 and TRBJ2-2 gives the full variable domain: SQTIHQWPATLVQPVGSPLSLECTVEGTSNPNLYWYRQAAGRGLQLLFYSVGIGQISSEVPQNLSASRPQDRQFILSSKKLLLSDSGFYLCAWIWREHRGAVFGEGSRLTVL.

This chain connects TRBV7-8 to TRBJ2-3; TRBD1 matches at 9 bases. The CDR3 sequence is 16 residues long. V shed 5 bases and J 0 bases; nucleotides not matched to a gene: 6. CDR1 is SGHVS and CDR2 is FQNEAQ in the germline V gene. This CDR3 reads CASSRPGTGSTDTQYF. CDR3 in DNA: TGTGCCAGCAGCCGTCCCGGGACAGGGAGCACAGATACGCAGTATTTT.

V usage is TRBV28 and J usage is TRBJ1-1; D perhaps matches TRBD1 (5 bases). The CDR3 loop spans 15 amino acids. Trimming pared 6 bases from V and 4 bases from J, leaving 18 bases between. Germline V lookup: CDR1 MDHEN, CDR2 SYDVKM. The CDR3 reads CASRPQGSPRTEAFF. CDR3 nucleotide sequence: TGTGCCAGCAGGCCGCAGGGTTCCCCACGCACTGAAGCTTTCTTT.

V gene TRBV28 combines with J gene TRBJ2-6; D not certain. Trimming shortened V by 3 bases and J by 3 bases, and 12 bases separated the two germline ends. The CDR3 runs to 16 residues. Germline V lookup: CDR1 MDHEN, CDR2 SYDVKM. The CDR3 reads CASSLARPGGANVLTF. In DNA form, the CDR3 reads TGTGCCAGCAGTTTGGCCCGGCCGGGTGGGGCCAACGTCCTGACTTTC. Looking up the rest from reference TRBV28 and TRBJ2-6 gives the full variable domain: DVKVTQSSRYLVKRTGEKVFLECVQDMDHENMFWYRQDPGLGLRLIYFSYDVKMKEKGDIPEGYSVSREKKERFSLILESASTNQTSMYLCASSLARPGGANVLTFGAGSRLTVL.

This clone has ten or more counts. V is TRBV9 and J is TRBJ2-5, with D perhaps TRBD2 (5 bases). V lost 0 bases and J 1 base, leaving 13 bases between the germline ends. The germline CDR1 and CDR2 sequences are SGDLS and YYNGEE. The CDR3 runs 16 residues. CDR3 sequence (DNA): TGTGCCAGCAGCGTAGTCGGTAGCGCGCCCCAAGAGACCCAGTACTTC. Translated, it gives CASSVVGSAPQETQYF.

This clone was recorded a few times. The chain links TRBV7-8 to TRBJ1-2, with unresolved D. CDR1 is SGHVS, CDR2 FQNEAQ, per germline. V lost 3 bases and J 1 base, leaving 15 bases between the germline ends. The CDR3 sequence is 16 residues long. This CDR3 is CASSFIPDSYNYGYTF. CDR3 bases: TGTGCCAGCAGCTTTATTCCAGATTCTTATAACTATGGCTACACCTTC.

V and J are TRBV5-1 and TRBJ2-5; perhaps TRBD1 as D (5 bases). V lost 4 bases, J lost 1 base, and 17 bases lay in between. Looked up from germline, CDR1 is SGHRS and CDR2 is YFSETQ. The CDR3 has 16 residues. CDR3 protein: CASSLNPTDIQETQYF. CDR3 sequence (DNA): TGCGCCAGCAGCCTTAATCCGACAGACATCCAAGAGACCCAGTACTTC. Together with reference TRBV5-1 and TRBJ2-5, the CDR3 gives the full variable domain: KAGVTQTPRYLIKTRGQQVTLSCSPISGHRSVSWYQQTPGQGLQFLFEYFSETQRNKGNFPGRFSGRQFSNSRSEMNVSTLELGDSALYLCASSLNPTDIQETQYFGPGTRLLVL.

This clone was observed a handful of times. V is TRBV5-1 and J is TRBJ1-1; D gene ambiguous. The V end lost 2 bases, the J end lost 1 base, and 6 bases lay between the germline ends. Germline-derived CDR1 and CDR2 are SGHRS and YFSETQ. This CDR3 comprises 13 residues. The CDR3 protein is CASSLPGNTEAFF. DNA for the CDR3: TGCGCCAGCAGCTTACCAGGGAACACTGAAGCTTTCTTT.

This clone was found a few times. The V gene is TRBV19, the J gene TRBJ2-2, with D unclear. The CDR3 is made up of 16 amino acids. Germline V CDR1 and CDR2: LNHDA, SQIVND (reference sequence). With 10 bases removed from V and 3 bases from J, the gap between germline ends came to 21 bases. The DNA for the CDR3 is TGTGCCACCCAATCACCCCTAGGGCGACACACCGGGGAGCTGTTTTTT. Encoded protein: CATQSPLGRHTGELFF. Filled out from reference TRBV19 and TRBJ2-2, the complete variable domain reads DGGITQSPKYLFRKEGQNVTLSCEQNLNHDAMYWYRQDPGQGLRLIYYSQIVNDFQKGDIAEGYSVSREKKESFPLTVTSAQKNPTAFYLCATQSPLGRHTGELFFGEGSRLTVL.

The chain uses TRBV7-8 and TRBJ1-5; the D is unclear. The CDR3 sequence is 15 residues long. Per germline, CDR1 SGHVS and CDR2 FQNEAQ. V was cut by 3 bases and J by 7 bases, with 16 bases left in between. The CDR3 DNA reads as TGTGCCAGCAGCTTTATGGGCGGCTCCTGGCAGCCCCAGCATTTT. This sequence encodes CASSFMGGSWQPQHF.

V usage is TRBV10-1 and J usage is TRBJ2-7, with D perhaps TRBD1 (5 bases). In germline, CDR1 is WNHNN, CDR2 SYGVQD (reference sequence). The CDR3 loop spans 13 amino acids. V was pared by 4 bases and J by 6 bases, with 13 bases between. As DNA, the CDR3 is TGCGCCAGCAGTGGGCTTAAGGGGTTCGAGCAGTACTTC. The encoded protein is CASSGLKGFEQYF.

The CDR3 region has the DNA TGTGCCAGCTCACCTAATCTATTAAGGGACTCTGGTGAAAAACTGTTTTTT. As protein: CASSPNLLRDSGEKLFF. The chain combines TRBV18 with TRBJ1-4; a possible D gene is TRBD1 (5 bases). V lost 3 bases, J lost 7 bases, and 21 bases lay in between. The CDR3 is made up of 17 amino acids. Germline CDR1 reads KGHSH; CDR2 reads LQKENI.

The CDR3 here is CASSRRSSTSYEQYF. The CDR3 DNA sequence: TGTGCCAGCAGCCGTAGGAGCTCCACCTCCTACGAGCAGTACTTC. The J gene is TRBJ2-7, the V gene TRBV9; no clear D. The CDR3 length is 15 residues. CDR1 is SGDLS, CDR2 YYNGEE, per germline. The V and J ends lost 4 bases and 0 bases respectively, with 14 bases between them.